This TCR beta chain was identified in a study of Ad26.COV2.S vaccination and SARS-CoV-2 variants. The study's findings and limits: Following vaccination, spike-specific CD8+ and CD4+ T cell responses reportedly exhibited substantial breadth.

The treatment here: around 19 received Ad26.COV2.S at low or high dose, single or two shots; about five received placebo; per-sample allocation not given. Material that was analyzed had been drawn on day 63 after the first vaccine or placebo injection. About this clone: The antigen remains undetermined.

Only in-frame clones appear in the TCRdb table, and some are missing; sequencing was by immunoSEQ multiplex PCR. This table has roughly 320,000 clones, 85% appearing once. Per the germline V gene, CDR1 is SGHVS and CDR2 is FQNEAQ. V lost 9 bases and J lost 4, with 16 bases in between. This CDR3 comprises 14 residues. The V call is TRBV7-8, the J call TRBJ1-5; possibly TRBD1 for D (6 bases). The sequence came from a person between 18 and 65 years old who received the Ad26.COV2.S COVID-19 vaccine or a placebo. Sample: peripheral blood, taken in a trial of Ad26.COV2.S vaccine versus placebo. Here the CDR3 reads CASSNRVGNQPQHF. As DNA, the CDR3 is TGTGCCAGTAGTAACAGGGTAGGAAATCAGCCCCAGCATTTT.